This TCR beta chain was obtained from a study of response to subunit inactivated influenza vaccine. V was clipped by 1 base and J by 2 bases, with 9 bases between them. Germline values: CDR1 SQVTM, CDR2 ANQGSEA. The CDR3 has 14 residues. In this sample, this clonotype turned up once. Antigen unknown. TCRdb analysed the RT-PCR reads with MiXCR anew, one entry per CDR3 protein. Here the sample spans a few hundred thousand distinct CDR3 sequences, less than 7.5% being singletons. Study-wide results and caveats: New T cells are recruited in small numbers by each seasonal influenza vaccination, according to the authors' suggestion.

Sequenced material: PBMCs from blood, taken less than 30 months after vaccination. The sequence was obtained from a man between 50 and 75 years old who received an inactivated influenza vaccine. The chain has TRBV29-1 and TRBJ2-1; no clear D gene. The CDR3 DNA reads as TGCAGCGTTGAAGCCGGGTGTACCTACAATGAGCAGTTCTTC. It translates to CSVEAGCTYNEQFF.